The 9 T cell receptor beta chains given below trace back to one sample, sequenced in a study of blood T cell repertoires in COVID-19. Generated by immunoSEQ multiplex PCR, the TCRdb table keeps only in-frame clones and is missing some. The profile shows 200,000 to 250,000 clones, approximately 87% of them singletons. The material sequenced was PBMCs or T cells enriched from blood (not recorded which). The receptors derive from a woman between 45 and 60 years old in a cohort exposed to, infected with or recovered from COVID-19 (not recorded which).

This chain connects TRBV6-5 to TRBJ1-1, with TRBD1 identical over 9 bases. Germline V lookup: CDR1 MNHEY, CDR2 SVGAGI. J lost 5 bases, V lost 5 bases, and 3 bases had no gene match. The CDR3 length is 13 residues. The CDR3 spells CASSIDRGTEAFF. CDR3 coding DNA: TGTGCCAGCAGTATCGACAGGGGGACTGAAGCTTTCTTT.

The V call is TRBV5-1, the J call TRBJ2-2; D remains ambiguous. Germline lookup yields CDR1 SGHRS and CDR2 YFSETQ. V lost 4 bases to trimming and J lost 5 bases, with 9 bases between them. The CDR3 runs to 13 residues. The CDR3 DNA follows: TGCGCCAGCAGCCCTACCGGGACCGGGGAGCTGTTTTTT. Encoded protein: CASSPTGTGELFF.

The V and J genes are TRBV6-4 and TRBJ1-1, with D possibly being TRBD1 (5 bases). V was shortened by 4 bases and J by 1 base, with 13 bases between the two germline ends. The CDR3 covers 15 residues. CDR1 MRHNA and CDR2 SNTAGT come from the germline V gene. The DNA of the CDR3 is TGTGCCAGCAGTGTGTCGGGGGGACGGAACACTGAAGCTTTCTTT. This codes for CASSVSGGRNTEAFF.

The chain carries TRBV18 and TRBJ1-2; D may be TRBD1 (6 bases). The CDR3 runs to 12 residues. Germline lookup yields CDR1 KGHSH and CDR2 LQKENI. V was trimmed by 3 bases and J by 9 bases, leaving 11 bases between them. CDR3 DNA: TGTGCCAGCTCACCGGACACAGGGCGCTACACCTTC. It yields the protein CASSPDTGRYTF. Variable domain in full (rest from reference TRBV18 and TRBJ1-2): NAGVMQNPRHLVRRRGQEARLRCSPMKGHSHVYWYRQLPEEGLKFMVYLQKENIIDESGMPKERFSAEFPKEGPSILRIQQVVRGDSAAYFCASSPDTGRYTFGSGTRLTVV.

The V gene is TRBV19, the J gene TRBJ1-5; D remains ambiguous. V was pared by 7 bases and J by 8 bases, with 12 bases between. The CDR3 extends over 12 amino acids. Germline loops: CDR1 LNHDA, CDR2 SQIVND (reference sequence). The CDR3 DNA reads as TGTGCCAGTAACAATTTTGAGGAGCCCCAGCATTTT. Protein sequence: CASNNFEEPQHF.

DNA for the CDR3: TGCGCCAGCAGTCAACCAGAGGTCGGGGGGGCCACGGAGACCCAGTACTTC. As protein: CASSQPEVGGATETQYF. This chain joins TRBV23-1 and TRBJ2-5, with 8 bases lining up with TRBD2. TRBV23-1 is flagged as an ORF with uncertain function. Germline trimming cut 2 bases from V and 5 bases from J; bases unmatched to any gene: 13. This CDR3 has 17 amino acids.

CDR3 in DNA: TGCGCCAGCGGGACTAGCGGGGGGGCTGAGCAGTTCTTC. Translating gives CASGTSGGAEQFF. The V call is TRBV5-1, the J call TRBJ2-1, with 16 bases lining up with TRBD2. Germline V lookup: CDR1 SGHRS, CDR2 YFSETQ. The CDR3 sequence is 13 residues long. Germline trimming cut 7 bases from V and 9 bases from J; bases unmatched to any gene: 1.

The rearrangement uses TRBV14 and TRBJ2-3; 8 bases agree with TRBD2. Germline V CDR1 and CDR2: SGHDN, FVKESK. V gave up 6 bases and J gave up 6 bases; unmatched junction bases: 23. The CDR3 length is 19 residues. The CDR3 region has the DNA TGTGCCAGCAGTTTCGACAGGCCTATTGCGGGGGGATCCCCGGATACGCAGTATTTT. This translates into CASSFDRPIAGGSPDTQYF.

The chain carries TRBV7-2 and TRBJ1-5; D unresolved. V shed 5 bases and J shed 6 bases, with 11 bases lying between them. CDR1 SGHTA and CDR2 FQGNSA come from the germline V gene. This CDR3 contains 13 residues. Here the CDR3 reads CASSPGIGQPQHF. CDR3 DNA sequence: TGTGCCAGCAGCCCGGGGATCGGTCAGCCCCAGCATTTT.